Below are 22 T cell receptor beta chains sequenced from a single sample in a study of T-cell reconstitution after alpha-beta-depleted transplantation in children. TCRbeta library preparation incorporated unique molecular identifiers. Via MiXCR, TCRdb re-called the PCR reads, giving one row per CDR3 protein. This sample yields more than 400,000 distinct CDR3 sequences, of which 11% are seen a single time; around 15% belongs to the top ten. Source: PBMCs, mostly from graft donor cells, taken 180 days after TCRalphabeta/CD19-depleted stem cell transplant. The receptors come from a female patient between 2 and 15 years old who had a stem cell transplant for aplastic anemia, so the T cells may come from the graft donor.

This clonotype was seen more than once but under ten times. This chain joins TRBV20-1 and TRBJ1-2; D is unresolved. This CDR3 is 8 amino acids long. V shed 5 bases and J shed 11 bases, with 6 bases lying between them. Germline V lookup: CDR1 DFQATT, CDR2 SNEGSKA (reference sequence). Here the CDR3 DNA reads TGCAGTGCTGCTTATTACACCTTC. Translated: CSAAYYTF.

A few counts support this clonotype. The gene calls are TRBV10-3 and TRBJ2-7; 7 bases agree with TRBD1. The V gene's germline CDR1 is ENHRY and CDR2 SYGVKD. The CDR3 is 12 residues long. The V gene end was trimmed by 6 bases and the J gene end by 5 bases; junction bases not matched to a gene: 4. The CDR3: CAISGTAHEQYF. Here the CDR3 DNA reads TGTGCCATCAGCGGGACAGCCCACGAGCAGTACTTC.

This sequence joins TRBV29-1 and TRBJ2-1; D perhaps matches TRBD2 (6 bases). The V and J ends lost 2 bases and 5 bases respectively, with 10 bases between them. Germline V gene data show CDR1 as SQVTM and CDR2 as ANQGSEA. CDR3 length equals 13 residues. CDR3 sequence (DNA): TGCAGCGTTGAAAAACTAGCTAACAATGAGCAGTTCTTC. Its translation: CSVEKLANNEQFF.

This chain connects TRBV5-6 to TRBJ1-2, with 8 bases aligning to TRBD1. This CDR3 has 12 residues. Unmatched junction bases numbered 4, after V lost 4 bases and J lost 8 bases. Per the germline V gene, CDR1 is SGHDT and CDR2 is YYEEEE. The CDR3 DNA reads TGTGCCAGCAGCCCCGGACAGGGCGGCTACACCTTC. Translation: CASSPGQGGYTF. The variable domain in full, with the rest retrieved from reference TRBV5-6 and TRBJ1-2, is DAGVTQSPTHLIKTRGQQVTLRCSPKSGHDTVSWYQQALGQGPQFIFQYYEEEERQRGNFPDRFSGHQFPNYSSELNVNALLLGDSALYLCASSPGQGGYTFGSGTRLTVV.

The chain employs TRBV7-2 and TRBJ1-5, with TRBD1 identical over 9 bases. J lost 7 bases, V lost 6 bases, and 7 bases had no gene match. The germline gives CDR1 SGHTA, CDR2 FQGNSA. This CDR3 is 14 amino acids long. CDR3 coding DNA: TGTGCCAGCAGGACGGACAGGGGCGAACAGCCCCAGCATTTT. Its translation is CASRTDRGEQPQHF.

The chain has TRBV5-1 and TRBJ2-7; the D is unclear. The V gene lost 0 bases and the J gene lost 10 bases, with 20 bases spanning the gap. CDR3 length equals 15 residues. Germline lookup yields CDR1 SGHRS and CDR2 YFSETQ. Here the CDR3 DNA reads TGCGCCAGCAGCTTGGGGTCCTTTCCCCTACTGGAACAGTACTTC. Translation: CASSLGSFPLLEQYF.

The chain employs TRBV29-1 and TRBJ1-3; TRBD1 aligns across 10 bases. Germline CDR1 and CDR2: SQVTM and ANQGSEA. The CDR3 totals 12 residues. V was pared by 6 bases and J by 7 bases, with 3 bases of the junction left unmatched. The DNA for the CDR3 is TGCAGCGTCCGACAGGGGGCGAACACCATATATTTT. Translated, it gives CSVRQGANTIYF.

This clonotype has at least ten counts. The chain joins TRBV12-3 or TRBV12-4 to TRBJ2-7, with 8 bases aligning to TRBD2. Unmatched junction bases numbered 6, after V lost 6 bases and J lost 5 bases. This CDR3 comprises 13 residues. CDR3 region: CASRRDGRDEQYV. The CDR3, as DNA: TGTGCCAGCAGAAGGGACGGGAGGGACGAGCAGTACGTC.

The genes are TRBV10-2 and TRBJ1-2; D remains ambiguous. Germline-derived CDR1 and CDR2 are WSHSY and SAAADI. The V gene lost 2 bases and the J gene lost 2 bases, with 12 bases spanning the gap. The CDR3 is 15 residues long. The CDR3 DNA reads TGCGCCAGCAGTGAGAGATGGGTGGACAACTATGGCTACACCTTC. Translation gives CASSERWVDNYGYTF.

V usage is TRBV24-1 and J usage is TRBJ1-5; 12 bases line up with TRBD1. Germline CDR1 is KGHDR and CDR2 is SFDVKD. Trimming cost V 3 bases and J 1 base; bases outside gene matches: 6. The CDR3 loop spans 18 amino acids. The CDR3 protein is CATSDPPGQGASNQPQHF. CDR3 sequence (DNA): TGTGCCACCAGTGATCCTCCGGGACAGGGGGCAAGCAATCAGCCCCAGCATTTT.

The chain combines TRBV28 with TRBJ2-3; tentative D call: TRBD2 (6 bases). The CDR3 has 15 amino acids. The V end was cut by 3 bases, the J end by 5 bases, with 15 bases between. Germline CDR1 MDHEN, CDR2 SYDVKM. The CDR3 DNA reads TGTGCCAGCAGTTTTAGGACTACCTCCCGAGATACGCAGTATTTT. This encodes CASSFRTTSRDTQYF.

The chain combines TRBV7-9 with TRBJ2-1; D is unclear. Per the germline V gene, CDR1 is SEHNR and CDR2 is FQNEAQ (reference sequence). CDR3 size: 14 residues. Trimming took off 11 bases at V and 5 bases at J, with 19 bases between the two ends. The CDR3 is CAPTVDHTNNEQFF. In DNA form, the CDR3 reads TGTGCCCCCACAGTCGACCATACGAACAATGAGCAGTTCTTC.

This clonotype came up a few times. This sequence joins TRBV20-1 and TRBJ1-1; no clear D gene. The germline CDR1 and CDR2 sequences are DFQATT and SNEGSKA (reference sequence). V shed 5 bases and J shed 7 bases, with 14 bases lying between them. CDR3 length: 12 residues. The CDR3 sequence: CSAPSGQVEAFF. The CDR3 nucleotides are TGCAGTGCTCCCTCGGGCCAGGTTGAAGCTTTCTTT.

This clonotype was detected only a few times. The genes are TRBV20-1 and TRBJ2-1, with D tentatively TRBD2 (8 bases). Per the germline V gene, CDR1 is DFQATT and CDR2 is SNEGSKA (reference sequence). The CDR3 sequence is 20 residues long. V lost 0 bases and J lost 7, with 31 bases in between. The CDR3 bases are TGCAGTGCTAGAGATCCACAGGGGAAGGCTAGCGGGCTTTATGTGAATGAGCAGTTCTTC. Its protein is CSARDPQGKASGLYVNEQFF.

This chain joins TRBV19 and TRBJ2-1; TRBD2 might be the D (6 bases). V was pared by 8 bases and J by 0 bases, with 20 bases between. This CDR3 comprises 17 residues. Germline values: CDR1 LNHDA, CDR2 SQIVND (reference sequence). In DNA form, the CDR3 reads TGTGCCAGTGGATTGCCTAAGGGACTCCACTCCTACAATGAGCAGTTCTTC. Translated, it gives CASGLPKGLHSYNEQFF. Full variable domain (missing parts from reference TRBV19 and TRBJ2-1): DGGITQSPKYLFRKEGQNVTLSCEQNLNHDAMYWYRQDPGQGLRLIYYSQIVNDFQKGDIAEGYSVSREKKESFPLTVTSAQKNPTAFYLCASGLPKGLHSYNEQFFGPGTRLTVL.

In this sample, this clonotype turned up a few times. The chain combines TRBV6-2 or TRBV6-3 with TRBJ1-2; weak D call: TRBD1 (6 bases). Germline CDR1 and CDR2: MNHEY and SVGEGT. V was pared by 8 bases and J by 5 bases, with 12 bases between. CDR3 length: 12 amino acids. CDR3 residues: CASGTNGYGYTF. The DNA of the CDR3 is TGTGCCAGCGGGACAAACGGGTATGGCTACACCTTC.

This clonotype was picked up a small number of times. The genes are TRBV4-3 and TRBJ1-2; D is unclear. Trimming took off 1 base at V and 4 bases at J, with 16 bases between the two ends. Germline V gives CDR1 LGHNA, CDR2 YSLEER. The CDR3 totals 16 residues. This CDR3 is CASSQGEGGYIYGYTF. The DNA for the CDR3 is TGCGCCAGCAGCCAAGGGGAGGGAGGGTATATCTATGGCTACACCTTC.

The rearrangement uses TRBV18 and TRBJ1-2; a possible D gene is TRBD1 (5 bases). V gave up 4 bases and J gave up 5 bases, with 20 bases separating them. This CDR3 region has 16 residues. Germline V CDR1 and CDR2: KGHSH, LQKENI. The chain's CDR3 is CASSQGTTTGLYGYTF. The CDR3 region has the DNA TGTGCCAGCTCACAGGGGACGACGACGGGCCTATATGGCTACACCTTC.

This chain links TRBV7-9 with TRBJ1-3; TRBD1 matches 8 bases. The junction had 9 bases not matched to a gene; V was cut back by 5 bases and J by 0 bases. Looked up from germline, CDR1 is SEHNR and CDR2 is FQNEAQ (reference sequence). There are 17 residues in the CDR3. Here the CDR3 reads CASSHLGQGNSGNTIYF. As DNA, the CDR3 is TGTGCCAGCAGCCACCTTGGACAGGGAAACTCTGGAAACACCATATATTTT.

The sample holds a few counts of this clonotype. The chain recombines TRBV6-1 with TRBJ1-1; maybe TRBD1 (5 bases). The length of the CDR3 is 17 residues. Trimming stripped 6 bases from V and 3 bases from J, with 23 bases between. CDR1 MNHNS and CDR2 SASEGT come from the germline V gene. CDR3 loop: CASSNLTPGPRYTEAFF. As DNA, the CDR3 is TGTGCCAGCAGCAACTTGACCCCGGGGCCCAGGTACACTGAAGCTTTCTTT.

This clonotype was counted at least ten times. The CDR3 DNA is TGTGCCAGCAGTTCCACCGGACAGAGAGAGACCCAGTACTTC. Amino acid sequence: CASSSTGQRETQYF. This chain connects TRBV12-3 or TRBV12-4 to TRBJ2-5, with D perhaps matching TRBD1 (6 bases). The V and J ends lost 4 bases and 4 bases respectively, with 13 bases between them. The CDR3 has 14 amino acids.

The rearrangement joins TRBV11-2 to TRBJ1-1; tentative D call: TRBD1 (5 bases). Germline-derived CDR1 and CDR2 are SGHAT and FQNNGV. V lost 1 base and J lost 8, with 8 bases in between. The CDR3 loop spans 12 amino acids. The DNA for the CDR3 is TGTGCCAGCAGCTTAGGGTGGACAGAAGCTTTCTTT. As protein: CASSLGWTEAFF.